This is a list of T cell receptor beta chains from one sample in a study of OX40 agonist ivuxolimab in advanced cancers. TCRdb's table, derived via immunoSEQ multiplex PCR, lists solely in-frame clones and lacks some. The table lists about 64,000 clones, roughly nine tenths of them singletons, with roughly 0.79% in the top ten. The sequencing here drew on CD4+ or CD8+ T cells sorted from blood, taken in a trial of the OX40 agonist ivuxolimab. These receptors were taken from an adult with an advanced solid tumor such as melanoma, head and neck, liver or kidney cancer. Each CDR3 is given with its conserved first and last residue. D genes are given only for firm matches. Where a row states a size, it is once, few, many or the class of an expanded clone; other rows omit it.

j_call cdr3_length d_call clone_size v_call cdr3_aa cdr3_nt
TRBJ1-2 13 - - TRBV5-6 CASSLHSGTGYTF TGTGCCAGCAGCTTGCACTCAGGGACCGGCTACACCTTC
TRBJ2-5 15 TRBD2 - TRBV2 CASSPGLAGVGTQYF TGTGCCAGCAGCCCCGGACTAGCGGGGGTTGGGACCCAGTACTTC
TRBJ1-1 17 TRBD1 - TRBV28 CASSSTTGGAVGTEAFF TGTGCCAGCAGTTCCACCACAGGGGGCGCAGTGGGCACTGAAGCTTTCTTT
TRBJ2-7 13 - - TRBV29-1 CSVASPPLYEQYF TGCAGCGTTGCTTCTCCCCCCCTTTACGAGCAGTACTTC
TRBJ1-2 14 TRBD1 - TRBV6-6 CASSQGQVSPGYTF TGTGCCAGCAGTCAGGGACAGGTCTCGCCTGGCTACACCTTC
TRBJ2-5 13 - - TRBV6-1 CASSLQGVETQYF TGTGCCAGCAGCCTACAGGGTGTGGAGACCCAGTACTTC
TRBJ1-1 14 - few TRBV6-6 CASSAGPAYTEAFF TGTGCCAGCAGTGCGGGTCCCGCATACACTGAAGCTTTCTTT
TRBJ2-7 13 - - TRBV7-9 CASSRRGEYEQYF TGTGCCAGCAGCCGCCGGGGCGAGTACGAGCAGTACTTC
TRBJ1-2 15 TRBD1 few TRBV5-6 CASSLAGWGQSYHTF TGTGCCAGCAGCTTGGCCGGGTGGGGACAGTCTTACCACACCTTC
TRBJ1-6 13 - - TRBV5-1 CASTAGLGEPLHF TGCGCCAGCACCGCCGGCTTGGGAGAACCCCTCCACTTT
TRBJ1-5 16 - - TRBV5-8 CASSLPGRAGNQPQHF TGTGCCAGCAGCCTACCCGGAAGGGCGGGCAATCAGCCCCAGCATTTT
TRBJ2-7 16 - - TRBV6-5 CASSYSLGSSSYEQYF TGTGCCAGCAGTTACTCGCTGGGGTCAAGCTCCTACGAGCAGTACTTC
TRBJ2-7 13 TRBD2 - TRBV29-1 CSVVAGGPEEQYF TGCAGCGTTGTAGCGGGAGGGCCGGAAGAGCAGTACTTC
TRBJ2-1 15 TRBD1 - TRBV5-1 CASSATGQKGNEQFF TGCGCCAGCAGCGCGACAGGGCAAAAGGGCAATGAGCAGTTCTTC
TRBJ2-2 16 - once TRBV21-1 CASSKGNPPRAGELFF TGTGCCAGCAGCAAAGGAAACCCTCCGAGGGCCGGGGAGCTGTTTTTT
TRBJ2-1 13 - few TRBV9 CASSVEISNEQFF TGTGCCAGCAGCGTAGAAATTTCGAATGAGCAGTTCTTC
TRBJ1-1 14 - - TRBV6-5 CASSLDSSNTEAFF TGTGCCAGCAGTTTAGACAGTTCGAACACTGAAGCTTTCTTT
TRBJ2-5 16 - - TRBV9 CASSAGWDTGWETQYF TGTGCCAGCAGCGCCGGTTGGGACACTGGCTGGGAGACCCAGTACTTC
TRBJ2-2 14 TRBD1 - TRBV30 CAWDRGMATGELFF TGTGCCTGGGACAGGGGGATGGCCACCGGGGAGCTGTTTTTT
TRBJ1-4 15 - - TRBV7-9 CASSAGEGPVEKLFF TGTGCCAGCAGCGCAGGGGAGGGGCCGGTTGAAAAACTGTTTTTT
TRBJ2-7 12 - - TRBV5-8 CASSLLRREQYF TGTGCCAGCAGCTTGTTACGGCGCGAGCAGTACTTC
TRBJ2-5 14 - - TRBV5-1 CASTPRTAEETQYF TGCGCCAGCACCCCACGGACCGCGGAAGAGACCCAGTACTTC
TRBJ2-3 16 - - TRBV6-5 CASSYRGDSSTDTQYF TGTGCCAGCAGTTATCGAGGGGACTCTAGCACAGATACGCAGTATTTT
TRBJ2-3 13 - once TRBV9 CASSVGWADTQYF TGTGCCAGCAGCGTAGGGTGGGCAGATACGCAGTATTTT
TRBJ2-7 11 - once TRBV6-1 CASSVSYEQYF TGTGCCAGCAGTGTCAGTTACGAGCAGTACTTC
TRBJ2-4 15 - - TRBV28 CASSEDPTRKNIQYF TGTGCCAGCAGTGAGGACCCAACCCGAAAAAACATTCAGTACTTC
TRBJ2-7 14 - - TRBV29-1 CSVEAPTKPYEQYF TGCAGCGTTGAAGCTCCCACCAAACCCTACGAGCAGTACTTC
TRBJ1-1 14 TRBD1 - TRBV6-5 CASSAEQGYTEAFF TGTGCCAGCAGTGCCGAACAGGGGTACACTGAAGCTTTCTTT
TRBJ1-4 16 - - TRBV7-6 CASSLATGATNEKLFF TGTGCCAGCAGCTTGGCTACAGGAGCAACTAATGAAAAACTGTTTTTT
TRBJ2-5 13 - - TRBV15 CATGMGVQETQYF TGTGCCACGGGGATGGGGGTTCAAGAGACCCAGTACTTC
TRBJ2-2 14 TRBD1 - TRBV27 CASTGTAFTGELFF TGTGCCAGCACAGGGACAGCCTTCACCGGGGAGCTGTTTTTT
TRBJ1-4 17 - - TRBV18 CASSPQSTLTTNEKLFF TGTGCCAGCTCACCTCAGAGTACATTAACAACTAATGAAAAACTGTTTTTT
TRBJ2-1 14 - - TRBV5-1 CASSKDRQDNEQFF TGCGCCAGCAGTAAGGACAGACAAGACAATGAGCAGTTCTTC
TRBJ1-1 11 - - TRBV30 CARGTGTEAFF TGCGCCCGGGGGACCGGCACTGAAGCTTTCTTT
TRBJ2-7 13 TRBD1 - TRBV10-2 CASFQGEAYEQYF TGCGCCAGCTTCCAGGGGGAAGCCTACGAGCAGTACTTC
TRBJ1-2 16 TRBD1 few TRBV11-1 CASSPEGGGMDYGYTF TGTGCCAGCAGCCCGGAAGGAGGGGGCATGGACTATGGCTACACCTTC
TRBJ1-2 15 - - TRBV5-4 CASSLLTAGLGRNTF TGTGCCAGCAGCCTCCTGACAGCGGGGCTGGGGAGAAACACCTTC
TRBJ2-7 14 - once TRBV27 CASSRKQSSYEQYF TGTGCCAGCAGTCGAAAACAGAGCTCCTACGAGCAGTACTTC
TRBJ1-1 13 TRBD1 once TRBV9 CASSVAPTGEAFF TGTGCCAGCAGCGTAGCCCCGACAGGGGAAGCTTTCTTT
TRBJ1-1 10 - few TRBV21-1 CASSDRGAFF TGTGCCAGCAGCGACAGGGGAGCTTTCTTT
TRBJ2-5 15 - - TRBV27 CASSPRVRGRETQYF TGTGCCAGCAGCCCACGGGTACGGGGGCGGGAGACCCAGTACTTC
TRBJ2-1 14 - - TRBV10-3 CAISATGVGNEQFF TGTGCCATCAGTGCAACGGGAGTAGGCAATGAGCAGTTCTTC
TRBJ1-3 15 - - TRBV6-6 CASSPEARSGNTIYF TGTGCCAGCAGCCCCGAGGCACGTTCTGGAAACACCATATATTTT
TRBJ1-6 14 - - TRBV11-1 CASSFGQVGSPLHF TGTGCCAGCAGCTTCGGGCAGGTTGGCTCACCCCTCCACTTT
TRBJ2-7 15 TRBD2 - TRBV9 CASSATDGGSVGQYF TGTGCCAGCAGCGCGACGGACGGCGGGAGCGTTGGGCAGTACTTC
TRBJ1-1 11 - once TRBV6-9 CASSPSTEAFF TGTGCCAGCAGTCCCTCCACTGAAGCTTTCTTT
TRBJ2-7 13 TRBD2 - TRBV5-1 CASSGLAVYEQYF TGCGCCAGCAGCGGACTAGCGGTCTACGAGCAGTACTTC
TRBJ1-1 15 - few TRBV9 CASSPTYDGFTEAFF TGTGCCAGCAGCCCGACCTACGATGGGTTTACTGAAGCTTTCTTT
TRBJ2-1 16 - - TRBV27 CASSSFQQGTYNEQFF TGTGCCAGCAGCTCCTTCCAACAGGGTACATACAATGAGCAGTTCTTC
TRBJ2-5 14 - - TRBV5-1 CASISWRDQETQYF TGCGCCAGCATTTCCTGGCGAGACCAAGAGACCCAGTACTTC
TRBJ1-3 15 - - TRBV7-2 CASSPIFGSGNTIYF TGTGCCAGCAGCCCCATATTTGGCTCTGGAAACACCATATATTTT
TRBJ1-2 14 - - TRBV6-5 CASSYSAERYGYTF TGTGCCAGCAGTTACTCGGCGGAAAGATATGGCTACACCTTC
TRBJ2-3 14 - - TRBV5-1 CASSMARGTDTQYF TGCGCCAGCAGCATGGCTCGGGGGACAGATACGCAGTATTTT
TRBJ2-3 15 - - TRBV14 CASSQPDTGKDTQYF TGTGCCAGCAGCCAGCCCGATACAGGGAAAGATACGCAGTATTTT